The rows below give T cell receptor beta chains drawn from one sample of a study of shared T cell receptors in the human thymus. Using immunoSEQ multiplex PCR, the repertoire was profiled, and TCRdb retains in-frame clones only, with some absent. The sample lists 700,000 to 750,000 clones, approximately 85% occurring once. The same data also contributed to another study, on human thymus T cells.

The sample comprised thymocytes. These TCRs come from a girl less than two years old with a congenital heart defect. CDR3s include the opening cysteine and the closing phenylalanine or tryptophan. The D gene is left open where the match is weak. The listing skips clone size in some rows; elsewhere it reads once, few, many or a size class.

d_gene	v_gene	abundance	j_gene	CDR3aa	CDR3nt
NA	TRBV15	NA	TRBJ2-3	CATSRPSRGEGTDTQYF	TGTGCCACCAGCAGACCCAGTAGGGGGGAGGGGACAGATACGCAGTATTTT
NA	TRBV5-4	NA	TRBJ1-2	CASSLAIRSAGYGYTF	TGTGCCAGCAGCTTGGCTATACGTTCGGCGGGGTATGGCTACACCTTC
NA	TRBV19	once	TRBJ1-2	CASSPLNTGNGYTF	TGTGCCAGTAGTCCACTTAATACAGGGAATGGCTACACCTTC
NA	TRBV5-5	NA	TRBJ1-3	CASSLAGSDTIYF	TGTGCCAGCAGCTTGGCCGGGAGTGACACCATATATTTT
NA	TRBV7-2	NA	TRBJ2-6	CASYGDSGANVLTF	TGTGCCAGCTACGGGGACTCTGGGGCCAACGTCCTGACTTTC
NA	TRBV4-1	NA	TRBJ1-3	CASSHPDTTGYFGNTIYF	TGCGCCAGCAGCCATCCTGACACGACAGGTTACTTCGGAAACACCATATATTTT
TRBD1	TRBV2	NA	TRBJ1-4	CASSELLMKATGPGLATNEKLFF	TGTGCCAGCAGTGAACTCCTCATGAAGGCGACAGGGCCGGGGTTAGCAACTAATGAAAAACTGTTTTTT
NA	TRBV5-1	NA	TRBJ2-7	CASSSGTYYEQYF	TGCGCCAGCAGCTCAGGGACATATTACGAGCAGTACTTC
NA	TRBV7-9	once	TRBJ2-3	CASSHEGSRDTQYF	TGTGCCAGCAGCCATGAGGGTAGCCGTGATACGCAGTATTTT
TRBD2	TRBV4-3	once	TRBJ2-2	CASSPHPLLAENTGELFF	TGCGCCAGCAGCCCCCACCCCCTGCTAGCGGAGAACACCGGGGAGCTGTTTTTT
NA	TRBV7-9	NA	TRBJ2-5	CASSQVWGGEETQYF	TGTGCCAGCAGCCAGGTCTGGGGGGGCGAGGAGACCCAGTACTTC
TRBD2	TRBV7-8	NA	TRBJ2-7	CASSLSRPELLAGLSYEQYF	TGTGCCAGCAGCTTATCCAGGCCGGAATTACTAGCGGGGCTATCCTACGAGCAGTACTTC
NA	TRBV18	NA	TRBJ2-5	CASSPSGRYQETQYF	TGTGCCAGCTCACCCTCAGGGCGGTACCAAGAGACCCAGTACTTC
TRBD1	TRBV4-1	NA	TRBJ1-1	CASSQEKDREGANECGTEAFF	TGCGCCAGCAGCCAAGAAAAGGACAGGGAGGGGGCCAATGAATGTGGCACTGAAGCTTTCTTT
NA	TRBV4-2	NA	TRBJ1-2	CASSQVVDSQRGYTF	TGTGCCAGCAGCCAAGTTGTGGACTCCCAGCGTGGCTACACCTTC
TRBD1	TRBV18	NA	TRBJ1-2	CASSSTQGPGYGYTF	TGTGCCAGCTCATCGACACAGGGGCCTGGCTATGGCTACACCTTC
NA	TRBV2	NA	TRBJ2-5	CASSEGGIYQETQYF	TGTGCCAGCAGTGAGGGCGGGATTTACCAAGAGACCCAGTACTTC
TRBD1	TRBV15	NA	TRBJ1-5	CATSRTTSKTGGKDQPQHF	TGTGCCACCAGCAGAACGACTTCTAAGACAGGGGGGAAGGATCAGCCCCAGCATTTT
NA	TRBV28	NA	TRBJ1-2	CASSPDSYYGYTF	TGTGCCAGCAGTCCGGACAGTTACTATGGCTACACCTTC
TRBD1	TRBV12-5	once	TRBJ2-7	CASGSWTGTYEQYF	TGTGCTAGTGGTTCCTGGACAGGGACCTACGAGCAGTACTTC
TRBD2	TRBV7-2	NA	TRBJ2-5	CASSLRTSGGQETQYF	TGTGCCAGCAGCTTGAGGACTAGCGGGGGCCAAGAGACCCAGTACTTC
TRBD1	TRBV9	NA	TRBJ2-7	CASSSRRTGKAYEQYF	TGTGCCAGCAGCTCACGAAGGACAGGAAAAGCCTACGAGCAGTACTTC
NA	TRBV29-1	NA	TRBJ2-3	CSVTGNTDTQYF	TGCAGCGTTACAGGGAACACAGATACGCAGTATTTT
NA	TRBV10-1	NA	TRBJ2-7	CASSAGSSYEQYF	TGCGCCAGCTCCGCAGGCAGCTCCTACGAGCAGTACTTC
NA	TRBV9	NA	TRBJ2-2	CASSRTGSEAPGELFF	TGTGCCAGCAGCAGAACCGGGTCGGAGGCCCCGGGGGAGCTGTTTTTT
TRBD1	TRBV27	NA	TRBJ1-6	CASSLGDRRNLNNSPLHF	TGTGCCAGCAGTTTGGGGGACAGAAGGAATTTAAATAATTCACCCCTCCACTTT
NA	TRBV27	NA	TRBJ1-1	CASSLSREGYTNTEAFF	TGTGCCAGCAGTTTATCGCGGGAGGGGTATACGAACACTGAAGCTTTCTTT
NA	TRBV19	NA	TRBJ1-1	CASETGPEAFF	TGTGCCAGTGAGACAGGTCCCGAAGCTTTCTTT
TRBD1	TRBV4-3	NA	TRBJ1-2	CASSRRCSGTGDGDYGYTF	TGCGCCAGCAGCCGCCGTTGCTCCGGGACAGGGGACGGAGACTATGGCTACACCTTC
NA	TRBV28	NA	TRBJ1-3	CASSLVFGFSATQAGNTIYF	TGTGCCAGCAGTTTAGTGTTCGGTTTTTCCGCCACGCAGGCTGGAAACACCATATATTTT
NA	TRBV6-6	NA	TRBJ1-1	CASSYSAVNTEAFF	TGTGCCAGCAGTTACTCGGCAGTGAACACTGAAGCTTTCTTT
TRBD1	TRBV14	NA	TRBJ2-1	CASSQVHDRAQFF	TGTGCCAGCAGCCAAGTTCACGACAGGGCCCAGTTCTTC
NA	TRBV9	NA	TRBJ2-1	CASSVTGSSYNEQFF	TGTGCCAGCAGCGTAACAGGGAGCTCCTACAATGAGCAGTTCTTC
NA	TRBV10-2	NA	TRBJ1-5	CASSQTDTISNQPQHF	TGCGCCAGCAGTCAAACAGACACCATTAGCAATCAGCCCCAGCATTTT
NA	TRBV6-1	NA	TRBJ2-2	CASSERLSTGELFF	TGTGCCAGCAGTGAACGTTTGAGCACCGGGGAGCTGTTTTTT
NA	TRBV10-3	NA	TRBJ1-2	CAISAGGNYGYTF	TGTGCCATCAGTGCCGGGGGTAATTATGGCTACACCTTC